One and the same sample provided the 7 T cell receptor beta chains below, sequenced in a study of cytomegalovirus exposure and HLA in healthy donors. Primers: 60 Vbeta forward and 13 Jbeta reverse. Clones were sequenced by immunoSEQ multiplex PCR, and TCRdb holds only the in-frame ones, with some missing. The table has some 160,000 clones, over 60% seen once; the top ten hold more than 5%. Sequencing used PBMCs. These receptors all stem from a man aged 40-49 years in good health and CMV-seronegative.

V gene TRBV6-6 combines with J gene TRBJ2-5, with 9 bases that match TRBD2. The trim removed 5 bases at V and 1 base at J, leaving 5 bases unmatched. CDR1 MNHNY and CDR2 SVGAGI come from the germline V gene (reference sequence). This CDR3 has 15 amino acids. The CDR3 here is CASSPRTSAQETQYF. The CDR3 DNA reads TGTGCCAGCAGTCCTAGGACTAGCGCCCAAGAGACCCAGTACTTC.

The CDR3 sequence is CASSSGQGGTGQPQHF. CDR3 bases: TGTGCCAGCTCCTCCGGACAGGGAGGAACGGGCCAGCCCCAGCATTTT. The J gene is TRBJ1-5, the V gene TRBV18; 8 positions match TRBD1. After removal of 6 bases from V and 7 bases from J, the junction contained 14 bases not matched to a gene. CDR3 length: 16 amino acids. Germline loops: CDR1 KGHSH, CDR2 LQKENI.

The V gene is TRBV7-2, the J gene TRBJ1-1, with a tentative D call TRBD1 (6 bases). Trimming took 1 base from V and 0 from J, leaving 9 bases between them. Germline V gene sequence: CDR1 SGHTA, CDR2 FQGNSA. The CDR3 length is 15 residues. The CDR3 spells CASSLEGGMNTEAFF. CDR3 nucleotide sequence: TGTGCCAGCAGCTTAGAGGGGGGGATGAACACTGAAGCTTTCTTT.

The chain recombines TRBV19 with TRBJ1-5; tentative D call: TRBD1 (6 bases). Germline-derived CDR1 and CDR2 are LNHDA and SQIVND (reference sequence). This CDR3 region has 15 residues. The ends were cut back, 5 bases at V and 5 bases at J, with 16 bases in the middle. Here the CDR3 reads CASSDRTDGYQPQHF. DNA of the CDR3: TGTGCCAGTAGTGATCGGACAGACGGCTATCAGCCCCAGCATTTT. The full variable domain, its missing parts supplied by reference TRBV19 and TRBJ1-5, is DGGITQSPKYLFRKEGQNVTLSCEQNLNHDAMYWYRQDPGQGLRLIYYSQIVNDFQKGDIAEGYSVSREKKESFPLTVTSAQKNPTAFYLCASSDRTDGYQPQHFGDGTRLSIL.

The J gene is TRBJ2-5, the V gene TRBV18; D is possibly TRBD2 (6 bases). Germline V gene lookup returns CDR1 KGHSH and CDR2 LQKENI. V dropped 1 base and J dropped 0 bases, with 15 bases sitting between them. This CDR3 spans 17 amino acids. CDR3: CASSPQKQGLYQETQYF. CDR3 nucleotides: TGTGCCAGCTCACCACAAAAGCAGGGACTGTACCAAGAGACCCAGTACTTC.

The rearrangement uses TRBV7-2 and TRBJ1-2; a weak D match, TRBD1 (5 bases). Germline CDR1 reads SGHTA; CDR2 reads FQGNSA. CDR3 length: 15 residues. The V gene lost 1 base and the J gene lost 4 bases, with 13 bases spanning the gap. The DNA of the CDR3 is TGTGCCAGCAGCTTAGGCCAGGGTATGATCTATGGCTACACCTTC. It yields the protein CASSLGQGMIYGYTF.

V and J are TRBV15 and TRBJ1-2, with TRBD1 matching over 12 bases. This CDR3 is 18 amino acids long. Germline CDR1 is LNHNV and CDR2 is YYDKDF (reference sequence). J was trimmed by 7 bases and V by 0 bases; bases with no gene match: 12. The CDR3 is CATSREKGQGARRSGYTF. The CDR3, as DNA: TGTGCCACCAGCAGAGAAAAGGGACAGGGGGCGCGAAGGAGTGGCTACACCTTC.